One sample yielded the 18 T cell receptor beta chains listed below, sequenced in a study of T cells after yellow fever vaccination. TCRdb analysed the 5' RACE reads with MiXCR anew, one entry per CDR3 protein. Of a few hundred thousand distinct CDR3 sequences detected, less than 20% appear once; the ten largest clones hold approximately 15%. Sequencing used PBMCs, obtained about 5 days after the first yellow fever vaccination. These receptors were taken from a man between 18 and 29 years old who received the YFV17D yellow fever vaccine.

The V gene is TRBV3-1, the J gene TRBJ2-3, with 10 nucleotides matching TRBD1. V lost 4 bases, J lost 6 bases, and 4 bases stayed unmatched. The CDR3 length is 14 residues. CDR1 is LGHDT and CDR2 is YNNKEL in the germline V gene (reference sequence). The CDR3 sequence is CASSRQGADDTQYF. In nucleotides, the CDR3 is TGTGCCAGCAGCCGACAGGGGGCTGATGATACGCAGTATTTT.

The V gene is TRBV6-5, the J gene TRBJ2-1; TRBD2 aligns across 7 bases. After removal of 5 bases from V and 9 bases from J, the junction contained 10 bases not matched to a gene. The CDR3 covers 14 residues. Per germline, CDR1 MNHEY and CDR2 SVGAGI. The CDR3: CASSPPHRGGEQFF. The CDR3 DNA sequence: TGTGCCAGCAGTCCGCCCCACCGCGGGGGTGAGCAGTTCTTC.

This clonotype was detected only a few times. The V gene is TRBV18, the J gene TRBJ2-1; TRBD2 agrees at 8 bases. The length of the CDR3 is 17 residues. V shed 2 bases, J shed 0 bases, and the junction held 6 bases outside the gene matches. CDR1 is KGHSH and CDR2 is LQKENI in the germline V gene. Written as DNA, the CDR3 is TGTGCCAGCTCACCAAGGGGAGCGGGGGCCTCCTACAATGAGCAGTTCTTC. Translation: CASSPRGAGASYNEQFF.

V and J are TRBV6-1 and TRBJ2-7, with no clear D. CDR1 MNHNS and CDR2 SASEGT come from the germline V gene. The CDR3 spans 12 residues. Trimming took off 9 bases at V and 4 bases at J, with 13 bases between the two ends. The CDR3 coding sequence is TGTGCCAGAGAACAGAGGCAATACGAGCAGTACGTC. This sequence encodes CAREQRQYEQYV.

J is TRBJ2-1 and V is TRBV12-3 or TRBV12-4; tentative D call: TRBD1 (5 bases). V gave up 11 bases and J gave up 0 bases, with 26 bases separating them. The CDR3 has 18 amino acids. The CDR3 spells CARTDPLQDLSSYNEQFF. CDR3 bases: TGTGCCCGCACCGATCCCTTACAGGATTTAAGCTCCTACAATGAGCAGTTCTTC.

This clonotype was found a few times. The chain couples TRBV27 to TRBJ2-1; TRBD2 matches at 9 bases. Germline CDR1 MNHEY, CDR2 SMNVEV (reference sequence). J lost 4 bases, V lost 2 bases, and 9 bases had no gene match. The length of the CDR3 is 17 residues. CDR3 sequence (DNA): TGTGCCAGCAGTTTACATCCAGCGGGGGGCCTTTACAATGAGCAGTTCTTC. Amino acids: CASSLHPAGGLYNEQFF.

This clonotype was counted only a few times. CDR3 DNA: TGCAGTGCTACCAGTCCGGGACTAGCGGCATACGAGCAGTACTTC. It translates to CSATSPGLAAYEQYF. V usage is TRBV20-1 and J usage is TRBJ2-7; 11 nucleotides align to TRBD2. V was clipped by 4 bases and J by 4 bases; unmatched bases: 9. Germline assignment: CDR1 DFQATT and CDR2 SNEGSKA (reference sequence). This CDR3 contains 15 residues.

This clonotype was seen only a few times. The gene calls are TRBV10-3 and TRBJ2-1, with 7 bases lining up with TRBD1. Germline V CDR1 and CDR2: ENHRY, SYGVKD. Unmatched junction bases numbered 4, after V lost 6 bases and J lost 5 bases. The CDR3 has 13 residues. The CDR3 here is CAISLDRNNEQFF. The CDR3 DNA reads TGTGCCATCAGCTTGGACAGGAACAATGAGCAGTTCTTC.

The chain has TRBV4-3 and TRBJ2-5, with a tentative D call TRBD1 (5 bases). The germline gives CDR1 LGHNA, CDR2 YSLEER. The CDR3 sequence is 14 residues long. Trimming cost V 6 bases and J 0 bases, with 11 bases left between them. The CDR3 loop reads CASSPDSYQETQYF. For the CDR3, the DNA is TGCGCCAGCAGTCCCGACAGCTACCAAGAGACCCAGTACTTC.

The chain has TRBV5-1 and TRBJ2-2, with 9 bases that match TRBD1. This CDR3 comprises 14 residues. Germline V CDR1 and CDR2: SGHRS, YFSETQ. Trimming cost V 3 bases and J 7 bases; bases outside gene matches: 4. The CDR3 spells CASSSDRGGGELFF. The CDR3 DNA follows: TGCGCCAGCAGCTCGGACAGGGGAGGCGGGGAGCTGTTTTTT.

This clonotype appeared a few times. The rearrangement links TRBV27 to TRBJ1-2; 9 bases are a match to TRBD1. J gave up 5 bases and V 4 bases, and 11 bases lay outside the gene matches. The CDR3 extends over 16 amino acids. Germline V gene sequence: CDR1 MNHEY, CDR2 SMNVEV (reference sequence). This CDR3 reads CASSSRTGVVGYGYTF. DNA for the CDR3: TGTGCCAGCAGTTCCCGGACAGGGGTAGTAGGATATGGCTACACCTTC.

This chain uses TRBV20-1 with TRBJ2-5; 12 bases match TRBD2. Germline CDR1 is DFQATT and CDR2 is SNEGSKA (reference sequence). The CDR3 is made up of 15 amino acids. J was trimmed by 5 bases and V by 6 bases; bases with no gene match: 10. The CDR3 DNA sequence: TGCAGTGCCCCCCTAGCGGGGGGGTCGGGGGAGACCCAGTACTTC. It codes for CSAPLAGGSGETQYF.

This clonotype was counted between two and nine times. This chain links TRBV20-1 with TRBJ2-1, with TRBD2 matching 12 bases. Germline V gene data show CDR1 as DFQATT and CDR2 as SNEGSKA (reference sequence). V shed 2 bases and J 4 bases; nucleotides not matched to a gene: 9. This CDR3 is 17 amino acids long. The CDR3 reads CSARLPLTSGGYNEQFF. The CDR3 DNA reads as TGCAGTGCTAGACTACCATTGACTAGCGGGGGTTACAATGAGCAGTTCTTC.

The genes are TRBV7-9 and TRBJ2-5; D could derive from TRBD1 or TRBD2 (5 bases each). V was shortened by 3 bases and J by 2 bases, with 19 bases between the two germline ends. The CDR3 loop spans 17 amino acids. Germline assignment: CDR1 SEHNR and CDR2 FQNEAQ (reference sequence). CDR3 sequence: CASSFLGDGVNQETQYF. The CDR3 nucleotides are TGTGCCAGCAGCTTTCTCGGGGACGGAGTAAATCAAGAGACCCAGTACTTC.

This clonotype was seen at least ten times. The CDR3 region has the DNA TGTGCCAGCAGTTACTCGACGGCATCTGGAAACACCATATATTTT. Translated: CASSYSTASGNTIYF. The V call is TRBV6-5, the J call TRBJ1-3, with no clear D. V lost 0 bases to trimming and J lost 1 base, with 7 bases between them. The CDR3 extends over 15 amino acids. The germline V gene encodes CDR1 MNHEY and CDR2 SVGAGI.

At least ten counts were recorded for this clonotype. The CDR3 loop reads CASSGQVNTEAFF. In DNA form, the CDR3 reads TGTGCCAGCAGTGGACAGGTGAACACTGAAGCTTTCTTT. V usage is TRBV2 and J usage is TRBJ1-1; D possibly corresponds to TRBD1 (6 bases). CDR3 length: 13 amino acids. Trimming took 4 bases from V and 0 from J, leaving 6 bases between them. Germline V gene lookup returns CDR1 SNHLY and CDR2 FYNNEI.

This sequence joins TRBV6-1 and TRBJ2-7; D tentatively reads TRBD1 or TRBD2 (6 bases each). Germline V CDR1 and CDR2: MNHNS, SASEGT. The V and J ends lost 8 bases and 0 bases respectively, with 11 bases between them. The CDR3 contains 13 residues. CDR3 region: CASGRGPSYEQYV. The CDR3 nucleotides are TGTGCCAGCGGCCGGGGGCCCTCCTACGAGCAGTACGTC.

The chain recombines TRBV15 with TRBJ1-2, with D tentatively TRBD1 (5 bases). Looked up from germline, CDR1 is LNHNV and CDR2 is YYDKDF (reference sequence). The V end was cut by 2 bases, the J end by 7 bases, with 17 bases between. CDR3 length equals 15 residues. The CDR3 reads CATSRFAGRERGYTF. The CDR3 coding sequence is TGTGCCACCAGCAGATTCGCAGGGAGAGAGCGTGGCTACACCTTC.